Included here is one TCR beta chain sequence, with context. Its specificity is not known. Primers for the PCR totalled 60 Vbeta and 13 Jbeta. TCRdb keeps only in-frame clones here, not all; method: immunoSEQ multiplex PCR. The sample includes about 170,000 clones, around four fifths of them seen just once. The ends were cut back, 9 bases at V and 10 bases at J, with 16 bases in the middle. Germline V gene sequence: CDR1 SEHNR, CDR2 FQNEAQ (reference sequence). There are 12 residues in the CDR3. The data are from a study of cytomegalovirus exposure and HLA in healthy donors. Study findings and constraints: Sequence variants that were highly shared formed a cluster that was likely a sequencing artifact. Earlier analysis yielded a pattern in which most TCR beta V segments were productive about 90% or about 30% of the time. Specificity for CMV antigens was confirmed in vitro for a few of the CMV-associated chains.

The V call is TRBV7-9, the J call TRBJ1-5, with a tentative D call TRBD1 (5 bases). Sequenced: PBMCs. This receptor was taken from a female donor in good health and CMV-seronegative. The DNA of the CDR3 is TGTGCCAGACCAAACCGGACACCACCCCAGCATTTT. As protein: CARPNRTPPQHF. The full variable domain, its missing parts supplied by reference TRBV7-9 and TRBJ1-5, is DTGVSQNPRHKITKRGQNVTFRCDPISEHNRLYWYRQTLGQGPEFLTYFQNEAQLEKSRLLSDRFSAERPKGSFSTLEIQRTEQGDSAMYLCARPNRTPPQHFGDGTRLSIL.